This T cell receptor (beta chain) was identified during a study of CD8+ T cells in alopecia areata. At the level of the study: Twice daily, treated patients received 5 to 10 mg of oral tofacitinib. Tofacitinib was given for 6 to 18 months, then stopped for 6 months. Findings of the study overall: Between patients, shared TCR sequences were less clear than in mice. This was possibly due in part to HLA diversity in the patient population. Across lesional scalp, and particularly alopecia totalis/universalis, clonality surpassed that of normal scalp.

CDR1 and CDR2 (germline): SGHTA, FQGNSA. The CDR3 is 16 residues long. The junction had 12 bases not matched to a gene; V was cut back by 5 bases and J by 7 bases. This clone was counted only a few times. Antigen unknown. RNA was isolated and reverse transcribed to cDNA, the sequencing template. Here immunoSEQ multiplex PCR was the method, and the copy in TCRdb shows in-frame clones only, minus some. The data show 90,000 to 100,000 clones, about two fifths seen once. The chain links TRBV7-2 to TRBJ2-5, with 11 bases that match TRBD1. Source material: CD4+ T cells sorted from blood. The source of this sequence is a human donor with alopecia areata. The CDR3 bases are TGTGCCAGCAGCCCTCGGACAGGGGGCGGTTTGGGGACCCAGTACTTC. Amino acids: CASSPRTGGGLGTQYF.